Below, 32 T cell receptor beta chains from the same sample are listed, as sequenced in a study of blood T cell repertoires in COVID-19. Sequencing used immunoSEQ multiplex PCR; TCRdb keeps in-frame clones, though not all of them. The data show hundreds of thousands of clones, approximately 80% seen once. Source material: peripheral blood. All receptors derive from a woman older than 75 with COVID-19, enrolled during active disease.

On this clone: This specimen includes other DNA sequences encoding the same CDR3. The V call is TRBV7-9, the J call TRBJ2-6; 7 bases agree with TRBD1. Germline V gene lookup returns CDR1 SEHNR and CDR2 FQNEAQ (reference sequence). This CDR3 has 15 residues. The J segment lost 4 bases and the V segment lost 2 bases, leaving 2 bases of the junction unmatched. CDR3: CASSLTGAGANVLTF. In nucleotides, the CDR3 is TGTGCCAGCAGCTTAACAGGGGCCGGGGCCAACGTCCTGACTTTC.

This clone was detected a few times. V usage is TRBV5-5 and J usage is TRBJ1-6, with 10 bases identical to TRBD1. The CDR3 covers 15 residues. CDR1 and CDR2 from the germline V gene are SGHKS and YYEKEE (reference sequence). V gave up 0 bases and J gave up 8 bases; unmatched junction bases: 2. CDR3: CASSLEGQGHSPLHF. CDR3 in DNA: TGTGCCAGCAGCTTGGAGGGACAGGGGCATTCACCCCTCCACTTT.

This clone was detected only a few times. The chain employs TRBV3-1 (or the pseudogene TRBV3-2) and TRBJ1-1; a weak D match, TRBD1 (6 bases). Germline V gene lookup returns CDR1 LGHDT and CDR2 YNNKEL (reference sequence). V gave up 4 bases and J gave up 3 bases, with 12 bases separating them. This CDR3 comprises 14 residues. This CDR3 reads CASSLTDSYTEAFF. The CDR3 DNA reads as TGTGCCAGCAGCCTAACGGACAGTTACACTGAAGCTTTCTTT.

The rearrangement links TRBV19 to TRBJ2-5; 10 bases fit TRBD1. The CDR3 has 13 amino acids. J lost 4 bases, V lost 6 bases, and 2 bases had no gene match. CDR1 LNHDA and CDR2 SQIVND come from the germline V gene (reference sequence). CDR3 amino acids: CASRRTGGETQYF. CDR3 bases: TGTGCCAGTAGAAGGACAGGGGGAGAGACCCAGTACTTC.

The V call is TRBV2, the J call TRBJ1-5; possibly TRBD1 for D (6 bases). From germline, CDR1 is SNHLY and CDR2 FYNNEI. With 3 bases removed from V and 5 bases from J, the gap between germline ends came to 8 bases. The CDR3 has 13 amino acids. The CDR3 sequence is CASSDQGYQPQHF. Written as DNA, the CDR3 is TGTGCCAGCAGTGACCAGGGGTATCAGCCCCAGCATTTT.

This CDR3 is CASSNRENTQYF. The CDR3 region has the DNA TGTGCCAGCAGTAACAGGGAAAATACGCAGTATTTT. This chain connects TRBV5-6 to TRBJ2-3; D perhaps matches TRBD1 (6 bases). The V gene lost 5 bases and the J gene lost 7 bases, with 11 bases spanning the gap. CDR3 length: 12 amino acids. Germline V CDR1 and CDR2: SGHDT, YYEEEE.

The rearrangement joins TRBV10-1 to TRBJ2-4, with a weak D call TRBD1 (5 bases). The ends were cut back, 6 bases at V and 6 bases at J, with 15 bases in the middle. Germline V gene lookup returns CDR1 WNHNN and CDR2 SYGVQD (reference sequence). The CDR3 has 14 amino acids. CDR3 amino acids: CASSPTGQGNIQYF. The DNA of the CDR3 is TGCGCCAGCAGCCCCACTGGTCAGGGAAACATTCAGTACTTC.

Only a few counts were recorded for this clone. This chain links TRBV18 with TRBJ1-2; unclear D gene. Germline CDR1 KGHSH, CDR2 LQKENI. Trimming cost V 4 bases and J 1 base, with 13 bases left between them. There are 15 residues in the CDR3. CDR3 protein: CASSLTQTDNYGYTF. CDR3 DNA: TGTGCCAGCTCACTAACCCAGACTGATAACTATGGCTACACCTTC.

The rearrangement uses TRBV15 and TRBJ1-4; TRBD1 aligns across 7 bases. CDR1 LNHNV and CDR2 YYDKDF come from the germline V gene (reference sequence). This CDR3 spans 18 amino acids. Trimming removed 2 bases from V and 0 bases from J; junction bases left unmatched: 9. The CDR3 DNA is TGTGCCACCAGCAGACCCCGGGACAGTTTTGCAACTAATGAAAAACTGTTTTTT. This codes for CATSRPRDSFATNEKLFF.

The V and J genes are TRBV19 and TRBJ1-2, with TRBD1 identical over 12 bases. The trim removed 7 bases at V and 3 bases at J, leaving 6 bases unmatched. CDR3 length equals 15 residues. Looked up from germline, CDR1 is LNHDA and CDR2 is SQIVND (reference sequence). This CDR3 is CASKRGQGADYGYTF. In nucleotides, the CDR3 is TGTGCCAGTAAAAGGGGACAGGGGGCGGACTATGGCTACACCTTC.

As regards this clone: The junction departs from germline at one end; a sequencing error may be responsible. This chain joins TRBV7-7 and TRBJ1-5; possible D gene TRBD1, 6 bases. Germline V lookup: CDR1 SSHAT, CDR2 FNYEAQ (reference sequence). The CDR3 length is 14 residues. The CDR3 region is CASSRTTGYQPQHF. For the CDR3, the DNA is TGTGCTAGCAGCCGAACAACAGGGTATCAGCCCCAGCATTTT.

This clone came up once. V is TRBV7-3 and J is TRBJ1-2, with a possible D match to TRBD1 (5 bases). The germline V gene encodes CDR1 SGHTA and CDR2 FQGTGA. Between the trimmed V and J ends, which lost 6 bases and 2 bases, there was a span of 10 bases. CDR3 size: 13 residues. CDR3 sequence: CASRRAGNYGYTF. The CDR3, as DNA: TGTGCCAGCAGACGCGCAGGGAACTATGGCTACACCTTC.

This clone was detected only a few times. The genes are TRBV4-1 and TRBJ1-1, with 7 bases lining up with TRBD1. This CDR3 comprises 14 residues. Per the germline V gene, CDR1 is MGHRA and CDR2 is YSYEKL. With V trimmed by 5 bases and J by 1 base, 4 bases remained unmatched. DNA of the CDR3: TGCGCCAGCAGCTTATGGACAGGGAACACTGAAGCTTTCTTT. This sequence encodes CASSLWTGNTEAFF.

The V and J genes are TRBV6-5 and TRBJ1-2, with no clear D. The V end lost 2 bases, the J end lost 3 bases, and 7 bases lay between the germline ends. Germline values: CDR1 MNHEY, CDR2 SVGAGI. The CDR3 contains 13 residues. Here the CDR3 reads CASSYAGDYGYTF. CDR3 coding DNA: TGTGCCAGCAGTTACGCGGGCGACTATGGCTACACCTTC.

The rearrangement uses TRBV5-1 and TRBJ1-1; D is possibly TRBD1 (6 bases). V lost 4 bases and J lost 7, with 20 bases in between. This CDR3 region has 15 residues. The V gene's germline CDR1 is SGHRS and CDR2 YFSETQ. The CDR3 region is CASSPVAGATGEAFF. DNA for the CDR3: TGCGCCAGCAGCCCCGTCGCGGGGGCGACAGGTGAAGCTTTCTTT.

The gene calls are TRBV7-9 and TRBJ1-4; D not certain. Germline-derived CDR1 and CDR2 are SEHNR and FQNEAQ (reference sequence). The CDR3 extends over 15 amino acids. Trimming cost V 5 bases and J 1 base, with 11 bases left between them. The CDR3 DNA reads as TGTGCCAGCAGCCTTTCTCGAGGAACTAATGAAAAACTGTTTTTT. Translating gives CASSLSRGTNEKLFF.

This chain joins TRBV18 and TRBJ2-7, with 11 bases that match TRBD1. The CDR3 spans 19 residues. Germline assignment: CDR1 KGHSH and CDR2 LQKENI. The V and J ends lost 6 bases and 0 bases, in that order; junction bases with no gene match: 16. Here the CDR3 reads CASSLTRRSGTGGSYEQYF. In DNA, the CDR3 is TGTGCCAGCTCGCTCACTAGGAGATCCGGGACAGGGGGCTCCTACGAGCAGTACTTC.

DNA for the CDR3: TGTGCCAGCAGGTCAGGTACTAATTCACCCCTCCACTTT. Amino acid sequence: CASRSGTNSPLHF. The chain recombines TRBV2 with TRBJ1-6; D not certain. The CDR3 is 13 amino acids. V lost 6 bases, J lost 6 bases, and 9 bases lay in between. Germline V gives CDR1 SNHLY, CDR2 FYNNEI.

The gene calls are TRBV6-6 and TRBJ1-2; D ambiguous. From germline, CDR1 is MNHNY and CDR2 SVGAGI (reference sequence). CDR3 size: 13 residues. Trimming shortened V by 6 bases and J by 7 bases, and 15 bases separated the two germline ends. The CDR3 reads CASRATGSGGYTF. CDR3 sequence (DNA): TGTGCCAGCAGAGCCACGGGGAGCGGTGGCTACACCTTC.

The V call is TRBV28, the J call TRBJ1-2; 8 nucleotides match TRBD1. V shed 3 bases, J shed 1 base, and the junction held 7 bases outside the gene matches. The CDR3 extends over 16 amino acids. In germline, CDR1 is MDHEN, CDR2 SYDVKM. The CDR3 DNA sequence: TGTGCCAGCAGTTTGCCATACAGGGGGAATAACTATGGCTACACCTTC. It specifies CASSLPYRGNNYGYTF.

The chain is built from TRBV4-2 and TRBJ2-5; 7 bases align to TRBD2. V shed 1 base, J shed 5 bases, and the junction held 19 bases outside the gene matches. There are 19 residues in the CDR3. Germline CDR1 is LGHNA and CDR2 is YNFKEQ. The CDR3 coding sequence is TGTGCCAGCAGCCAAGGGTCAGGGACTAAAAGAATCGAGGGGGAGACCCAGTACTTC. Translating it yields CASSQGSGTKRIEGETQYF.

The V call is TRBV7-9, the J call TRBJ1-5; D is ambiguous. This CDR3 region has 14 residues. Looked up from germline, CDR1 is SEHNR and CDR2 is FQNEAQ (reference sequence). Trimming took off 5 bases at V and 11 bases at J, with 19 bases between the two ends. CDR3 coding DNA: TGTGCCAGCAGCCGCACCGGGAACCCAGTGGCCCAGCATTTT. It translates to CASSRTGNPVAQHF.

This clone has only a few counts. The chain carries TRBV27 and TRBJ1-2; 7 bases match TRBD1. Germline V gives CDR1 MNHEY, CDR2 SMNVEV (reference sequence). The CDR3 length is 14 residues. V lost 4 bases, J lost 8 bases, and 10 bases stayed unmatched. CDR3 amino acids: CASSSTGTVEGYTF. The CDR3 bases are TGTGCCAGCAGTTCGACCGGGACAGTAGAAGGCTACACCTTC.

This chain joins TRBV2 and TRBJ1-1, with 9 bases aligning to TRBD1. The CDR3 contains 14 residues. The junction had 3 bases not matched to a gene; V was cut back by 7 bases and J by 0 bases. Germline-derived CDR1 and CDR2 are SNHLY and FYNNEI. The CDR3 loop reads CASNYRGLNTEAFF. The CDR3 DNA sequence: TGTGCCAGCAATTACAGGGGGCTGAACACTGAAGCTTTCTTT.

This sequence joins TRBV18 and TRBJ1-5, with 7 bases fitting TRBD1. The CDR3 covers 17 residues. Germline V gene lookup returns CDR1 KGHSH and CDR2 LQKENI. With V trimmed by 3 bases and J by 6 bases, 14 bases remained unmatched. The CDR3 sequence is CASSPSMTGLRSQPQHF. The CDR3 coding sequence is TGTGCCAGCTCACCTTCGATGACAGGGTTGAGGAGTCAGCCCCAGCATTTT.

The CDR3 coding sequence is TGTGCCAGCAGTTCCGTGGGAGAGGCTAGACCCTACGAGCAGTACTTC. Its translation: CASSSVGEARPYEQYF. The rearrangement links TRBV6-6 to TRBJ2-7; D is possibly TRBD2 (5 bases). The CDR3 is made up of 16 amino acids. V shed 4 bases and J shed 2 bases, with 18 bases lying between them. Per germline, CDR1 MNHNY and CDR2 SVGAGI (reference sequence).

The CDR3 DNA reads TGTGCCAGCAGTTTACAACAGGGGTTGAACACTGAAGCTTTCTTT. Amino acid sequence: CASSLQQGLNTEAFF. V is TRBV27 and J is TRBJ1-1, with 7 bases identical to TRBD1. CDR3 size: 15 residues. Germline CDR1 reads MNHEY; CDR2 reads SMNVEV (reference sequence). V was pared by 2 bases and J by 0 bases, with 3 bases of the junction left unmatched.

The CDR3 protein is CASSYSNRASGYTF. CDR3 nucleotide sequence: TGTGCCAGCAGTTACTCGAACAGGGCTAGCGGCTACACCTTC. V and J are TRBV6-2 or TRBV6-3 and TRBJ1-2, with D perhaps matching TRBD1 (6 bases). V lost 0 bases to trimming and J lost 8 bases, with 13 bases between them. The CDR3 spans 14 residues. Germline V gives CDR1 MNHEY, CDR2 SVGEGT.

The rearrangement links TRBV7-9 to TRBJ1-2; D possibly corresponds to TRBD1 (6 bases). The CDR3 is 16 residues long. CDR1 and CDR2 from the germline V gene are SEHNR and FQNEAQ (reference sequence). V lost 5 bases and J lost 4, with 20 bases in between. The chain's CDR3 is CASSAVHRDPRYGYTF. Written as DNA, the CDR3 is TGTGCCAGCAGCGCGGTCCACAGGGATCCCCGCTATGGCTACACCTTC.

As DNA, the CDR3 is TGTGCCAGTAGTATAGGGGCAACATCCCCTAACTATGGCTACACCTTC. Amino acids: CASSIGATSPNYGYTF. The chain couples TRBV19 to TRBJ1-2; D is ambiguous. Germline assignment: CDR1 LNHDA and CDR2 SQIVND (reference sequence). V lost 1 base and J lost 0, with 12 bases in between. The CDR3 is 16 residues long.

The J gene is TRBJ2-2, the V gene TRBV28, with 7 bases identical to TRBD1. This CDR3 spans 16 amino acids. Germline lookup yields CDR1 MDHEN and CDR2 SYDVKM. Trimming at V came to 4 bases and at J to 6 bases, leaving 11 bases not matched to a gene. The CDR3 sequence: CASSSSRQGPSGELFF. The CDR3, as DNA: TGTGCCAGCAGTTCCTCCCGACAGGGACCCTCCGGGGAGCTGTTTTTT.

The chain combines TRBV7-9 with TRBJ1-3; D unresolved. The CDR3 has 15 amino acids. Germline-derived CDR1 and CDR2 are SEHNR and FQNEAQ (reference sequence). Trimming shortened V by 2 bases and J by 2 bases, and 10 bases separated the two germline ends. CDR3 DNA: TGTGCCAGCAGCTTACGAGGGTCTACTGGAAACACCATATATTTT. It specifies CASSLRGSTGNTIYF.